The clone carrying this TCR beta chain appeared many times. The antigen is undetermined. The sample comes from a study of human T cells and chemical hapten exposure. The study, taken as a whole, reports: Clustering by CDR3 similarity yielded significantly more large clusters from expanded TCRs than controls. After DPC sensitization, TCRs above 1 in 1000 frequency showed no change.

As handled by the study authors: Sequenced samples showed a median of around 100,000 TCRs each, with counts running from around 20,000 to 690,000. MiXCR, applied by TCRdb to the RACE reads, yields one record per CDR3 protein. These V and J calls are TCRdb output, not the study's own analysis. Of over 70,000 distinct CDR3 sequences in the sample, around 7.9% were seen once. The germline V gene has CDR1 SQVTM and CDR2 ANQGSEA. The CDR3 contains 11 residues. Trimming removed 3 bases from V and 5 bases from J, with 4 bases in between. Time point given: patch test 2, 6 weeks after DPC sensitization. Treatment here: therapeutic diphenylcyclopropenone sensitization with weekly scalp DPC. Samples of blood were obtained prior to the application of each patch test.

Sample: whole blood, taken in connection with sensitization to the hapten diphenylcyclopropenone (DPC). This clonotype originated in a woman between 50 and 59 years old with alopecia areata. Some clones in this sample may be carry-over from other donors' samples. The chain carries TRBV29-1 and TRBJ1-4, with D unclear. CDR3 sequence: CSVDRNEKLFF. The CDR3 DNA reads as TGCAGCGTTGACAGGAATGAAAAACTGTTTTTT.